A single sample gave rise to the 17 T cell receptor beta chains below, sequenced in a study of shared clonotypes between healthy human individuals. Assay used: immunoSEQ multiplex PCR; TCRdb lists only in-frame clones, some missing. The sample has roughly 2.5 million clones, around nine tenths seen once; the top ten hold more than 0.12%. The source material was naive CD4+ T cells sorted from blood. Subset of the sample: CD45RA+ positively selected. The receptors shown here come from a young man in good health.

This sequence joins TRBV2 and TRBJ2-3; 9 nucleotides line up with TRBD2. The V and J ends lost 5 bases and 3 bases, in that order; junction bases with no gene match: 9. The CDR3 loop spans 16 amino acids. Germline CDR1 SNHLY, CDR2 FYNNEI. The CDR3 region has the DNA TGTGCCAGCAGTACCCGAGGTAGCGGGGGTACAGATACGCAGTATTTT. It codes for CASSTRGSGGTDTQYF.

This rearrangement joins TRBV29-1 to TRBJ2-2; 9 bases are shared with TRBD1. The germline gives CDR1 SQVTM, CDR2 ANQGSEA. CDR3 length equals 14 residues. Trimming removed 5 bases from V and 2 bases from J; junction bases left unmatched: 3. The CDR3 is CSVRGQGNTGELFF. The CDR3 DNA reads as TGCAGCGTTCGGGGACAGGGTAACACCGGGGAGCTGTTTTTT.

This clone was seen only once. V and J are TRBV9 and TRBJ2-1; 8 bases align to TRBD2. The CDR3 runs to 15 residues. The V gene end was trimmed by 3 bases and the J gene end by 9 bases; junction bases not matched to a gene: 11. From germline, CDR1 is SGDLS and CDR2 YYNGEE. As DNA, the CDR3 is TGTGCCAGCAGCGCTCTAGCGGGCCCAACACCTGAGCAGTTCTTC. Its protein product is CASSALAGPTPEQFF. Drawing the rest from reference TRBV9 and TRBJ2-1, the complete variable domain is DSGVTQTPKHLITATGQRVTLRCSPRSGDLSVYWYQQSLDQGLQFLIQYYNGEERAKGNILERFSAQQFPDLHSELNLSSLELGDSALYFCASSALAGPTPEQFFGPGTRLTVL.

The chain uses TRBV7-2 and TRBJ1-5; D is possibly TRBD1 (5 bases). Germline V gives CDR1 SGHTA, CDR2 FQGNSA. Trimming shortened V by 1 base and J by 7 bases, and 8 bases separated the two germline ends. CDR3 length: 13 amino acids. The CDR3 DNA follows: TGTGCCAGCAGCTTAGATGGGGCCCAGCCCCAGCATTTT. The encoded protein is CASSLDGAQPQHF.

This clone was detected only once. This sequence joins TRBV28 and TRBJ1-2; 7 positions match TRBD1. Germline loops: CDR1 MDHEN, CDR2 SYDVKM. This CDR3 is built from 16 residues. The junction had 15 bases not matched to a gene; V was cut back by 7 bases and J by 4 bases. The CDR3 DNA reads TGTGCCAGCACTGAAGCCCAGGGGGTCAAATTCTATGGCTACACCTTC. Translation: CASTEAQGVKFYGYTF.

The CDR3 loop is CASSQDLGLIEQFF. The CDR3 DNA reads as TGCGCCAGCAGCCAAGATTTGGGGCTTATTGAGCAGTTCTTC. The V gene is TRBV4-3, the J gene TRBJ2-1; a possible D gene is TRBD1 (5 bases). Trimming stripped 0 bases from V and 9 bases from J, with 12 bases between. The CDR3 has 14 residues. From germline, CDR1 is LGHNA and CDR2 YSLEER.

The gene calls are TRBV4-3 and TRBJ1-4, with D possibly being TRBD1 (5 bases). The CDR3 spans 15 residues. The germline V and J ends were trimmed by 0 bases and 7 bases, with 12 bases remaining between them. Germline lookup yields CDR1 LGHNA and CDR2 YSLEER. CDR3 protein: CASSQEGERGEKLFF. CDR3 coding DNA: TGCGCCAGCAGCCAAGAGGGGGAAAGAGGTGAAAAACTGTTTTTT.

This sequence joins TRBV2 and TRBJ2-1; TRBD1 matches 10 bases. Trimming cost V 4 bases and J 2 bases; bases outside gene matches: 5. Germline assignment: CDR1 SNHLY and CDR2 FYNNEI. This CDR3 contains 16 residues. CDR3 protein: CASSGGTGVAYNEQFF. CDR3 DNA sequence: TGTGCCAGCAGTGGCGGGACAGGGGTGGCCTACAATGAGCAGTTCTTC. The whole variable domain, filled in from reference TRBV2 and TRBJ2-1, reads EPEVTQTPSHQVTQMGQEVILRCVPISNHLYFYWYRQILGQKVEFLVSFYNNEISEKSEIFDDQFSVERPDGSNFTLKIRSTKLEDSAMYFCASSGGTGVAYNEQFFGPGTRLTVL.

The genes are TRBV27 and TRBJ2-1; 7 bases line up with TRBD2. The germline CDR1 and CDR2 sequences are MNHEY and SMNVEV (reference sequence). V shed 9 bases and J 4 bases; nucleotides not matched to a gene: 9. The CDR3 has 14 residues. DNA for the CDR3: TGTGCCAGATGTGCTAGCGGTCGATACAATGAGCAGTTCTTC. Its protein is CARCASGRYNEQFF.

The V and J genes are TRBV28 and TRBJ1-3; D is uncertain. The germline V gene has CDR1 MDHEN and CDR2 SYDVKM. Trimming took off 6 bases at V and 7 bases at J, with 13 bases between the two ends. The CDR3 has 13 amino acids. The DNA of the CDR3 is TGTGCCAGCAGCCTTCTCAGCCGCAACACCATATATTTT. It codes for CASSLLSRNTIYF. Full variable domain (remainder filled in from reference TRBV28 and TRBJ1-3): DVKVTQSSRYLVKRTGEKVFLECVQDMDHENMFWYRQDPGLGLRLIYFSYDVKMKEKGDIPEGYSVSREKKERFSLILESASTNQTSMYLCASSLLSRNTIYFGEGSWLTVV.

This chain joins TRBV7-9 and TRBJ2-3; TRBD2 matches 11 bases. V dropped 1 base and J dropped 6; count of bases not matched to a gene: 6. This CDR3 comprises 16 residues. Germline CDR1 reads SEHNR; CDR2 reads FQNEAQ (reference sequence). In DNA form, the CDR3 reads TGTGCCAGCAGCTTAGTTTTGACTAGCGGGGTTGATACGCAGTATTTT. It yields the protein CASSLVLTSGVDTQYF.

This rearrangement joins TRBV27 to TRBJ2-7, with D perhaps matching TRBD2 (5 bases). The V end was cut by 4 bases, the J end by 4 bases, with 11 bases between. The CDR3 totals 13 residues. Germline CDR1 is MNHEY and CDR2 is SMNVEV (reference sequence). CDR3 residues: CASSSIGMYEQYF. CDR3 DNA sequence: TGTGCCAGCAGTTCTATCGGGATGTACGAGCAGTACTTC.

The chain carries TRBV2 and TRBJ2-5, with TRBD1 as a possible D gene (6 bases). Trimming removed 7 bases at V and 4 bases at J, with 16 bases between. CDR3 length: 14 residues. The germline gives CDR1 SNHLY, CDR2 FYNNEI. Here the CDR3 reads CASTRLGAGETQYF. In DNA, the CDR3 is TGTGCCAGCACCCGACTGGGGGCAGGAGAGACCCAGTACTTC.

V usage is TRBV21-1 and J usage is TRBJ1-1. TRBV21-1 is a documented pseudogene. The CDR3 is 17 residues long. As DNA, the CDR3 is TGTGCCAGCAGCCAACCGGGAGCGGGGCCAGCAAGCACTGAAGCTTTCTTT. It is translated as CASSQPGAGPASTEAFF.

This clone was detected once. Written as DNA, the CDR3 is TGTGCCAGCAGCTTCAGTCAGGGGAGCTATGGCTACACCTTC. Amino acids: CASSFSQGSYGYTF. The rearrangement joins TRBV5-4 to TRBJ1-2, with D possibly matching TRBD1 (6 bases). Looked up from germline, CDR1 is SGHNT and CDR2 is YYREEE (reference sequence). There are 14 residues in the CDR3. Trimming removed 2 bases at V and 4 bases at J, with 12 bases between.

The rearrangement uses TRBV14 and TRBJ2-3; D uncertain. V was shortened by 0 bases and J by 4 bases, with 11 bases between the two germline ends. CDR1 SGHDN and CDR2 FVKESK come from the germline V gene. The CDR3 is made up of 15 amino acids. CDR3 region: CASSQDAWSADTQYF. CDR3 in DNA: TGTGCCAGCAGCCAAGATGCCTGGAGCGCAGATACGCAGTATTTT. Filled out from reference TRBV14 and TRBJ2-3, the complete variable domain reads EAGVTQFPSHSVIEKGQTVTLRCDPISGHDNLYWYRRVMGKEIKFLLHFVKESKQDESGMPNNRFLAERTGGTYSTLKVQPAELEDSGVYFCASSQDAWSADTQYFGPGTRLTVL.

This clone is a singleton in its sample. Different DNA sequences within this sample yield the same CDR3. The gene calls are TRBV28 and TRBJ2-7; unclear D gene. In germline, CDR1 is MDHEN, CDR2 SYDVKM. CDR3 length: 12 amino acids. V was trimmed by 6 bases and J by 1 base, leaving 7 bases between them. CDR3 sequence reads: CASRTQSYEQYF. The CDR3 DNA follows: TGTGCCAGCAGGACACAGTCCTACGAGCAGTACTTC.